This TCR beta chain was sequenced during a study of a mutant IDH1 vaccine in newly diagnosed glioma (dated by TCRdb to the early 2020s). Context from the whole study: Of the roughly 33 treated patients, about 60% were male and around 40% were female, and the mean age was roughly 40 years. For exploratory analyses, fewer than 30 treated patients had longitudinal TCRB deep sequencing done wherever samples were available. Prior to enrollment, standard therapy consisting of radiotherapy alone, temozolomide alone, or radiochemotherapy with temozolomide had been administered to patients, with the combination being received by most patients. Peripheral blood was collected at six visits: V03 (baseline), V05, V07, V10, V12 and V13.

The time point tag for this specimen amounts to: baseline, week 1 (first vaccination visit). The meaning of the sample's treatment or condition label: pre-vaccination baseline after standard-of-care therapy. All donors had newly diagnosed IDH1-mutant astrocytomas of WHO grade 3 or 4 that showed loss of nuclear ATRX. The samples were drawn from NOA16, a multicentre, single-arm, open-label phase I trial in Germany that tested a mutant IDH1 peptide vaccine in humans for the first time. Visit V03 blood draws served as the baseline sample for immunogenicity testing. The DNeasy Blood and Tissue Kit was used to extract genomic DNA from EDTA blood for TCRB sequencing. CDR1 is given as LGHNA and CDR2 as YSLEER, both from the germline V gene. The germline V and J ends show losses of 0 bases and 0 bases respectively, and no gene match explains 6 bases of the junction. The CDR3 runs 18 residues from the cysteine to the phenylalanine. Of the read, only the CDR3 DNA is kept; its 54 bases are in frame from base 1.

The library came from the immunoSEQ multiplex PCR assay. The hsTCRB Kit was used according to the manufacturer's protocol to amplify rearranged TCR beta chain sequences. TCRB libraries were sequenced on an Illumina MiSeq. The published analysis was carried out like this. The kit vendor's proprietary platform handled demultiplexing, trimming and gene mapping. Drawn from immuneACCESS, this table holds only the in-frame rearrangements with V and J called that TCRdb kept. Clones are partly lost; checked studies trace under half to an unresolved V gene and leave the rest unexplained. The DNA gave D and trimming, while V, J and clone size come from that table. The sample table contains about 33,000 clones; only one count was recorded for about 85% of them. The top ten hold around 4.9% of the sample. Points on this clone: Its antigen target is currently unknown. The input lacks base qualities; no much larger clone sits a single base away.

Overall results and qualifications from the work: Immune responses induced by the vaccine were seen in roughly 92% of patients across multiple MHC alleles. Availability determined which PBMC samples were chosen for TCRB deep sequencing. It was noted by the authors that analyses of patient blood samples could not be reproduced owing to sample limitations. Changes in the top peripheral T cell clonotypes picked up by TCRB sequencing did not appear to be linked to pseudoprogression.

This sample comprised PBMCs, obtained from a glioma patient treated with radiotherapy, temozolomide or both. The TCR comes from a middle-aged woman with glioma. The rearrangement joined TRBV4-3 to TRBJ2-1, with 9 bases matching TRBD2. The DNA sequence follows: TGCGCCAGCAGCCAAGATTGGAGCGGGGGGAGCTCCTACAATGAGCAGTTCTTC. Protein translation: CASSQDWSGGSSYNEQFF.